These 19 T cell receptor beta chains were sequenced from one sample in a study of blood T cell repertoires in COVID-19. The protocol was immunoSEQ multiplex PCR, while the TCRdb copy is restricted to in-frame clones and leaves out a portion. The sample has around 190,000 clones; about 82% are singletons. The sample taken for sequencing was PBMCs or T cells enriched from blood (not recorded which). The receptors stem from a man aged 35 to 55 with acute COVID-19.

This clone occurred many times. The chain joins TRBV5-1 to TRBJ2-7; 7 bases are a match to TRBD1. Germline V lookup: CDR1 SGHRS, CDR2 YFSETQ. The CDR3 spans 15 residues. J was trimmed by 4 bases and V by 4 bases; bases with no gene match: 11. In DNA, the CDR3 is TGCGCCAGCAGCCCTAAACAGGGGTCTGTGTACGAGCAGTACTTC. Translating it yields CASSPKQGSVYEQYF.

The genes are TRBV27 and TRBJ2-7; TRBD1 is a possible D gene (6 bases). Between the trimmed V and J ends, which lost 8 bases and 2 bases, there was a span of 19 bases. The CDR3 totals 15 residues. The V gene's germline CDR1 is MNHEY and CDR2 SMNVEV (reference sequence). CDR3 region: CASQKLNRAAYEQYF. The CDR3 DNA is TGTGCCAGCCAAAAACTAAACAGGGCAGCCTACGAGCAGTACTTC.

The table lists this clone with a few counts. The chain carries TRBV27 and TRBJ1-2; the D gene is possibly TRBD1 (6 bases). Germline assignment: CDR1 MNHEY and CDR2 SMNVEV (reference sequence). CDR3 length equals 17 residues. V lost 6 bases, J lost 0 bases, and 20 bases lay in between. The CDR3 is CASSLMDSPGANYGYTF. DNA for the CDR3: TGTGCCAGCAGCCTAATGGACAGCCCAGGGGCTAACTATGGCTACACCTTC.

The rearrangement joins TRBV29-1 to TRBJ2-3; weak D call: TRBD1 (6 bases). CDR1 SQVTM and CDR2 ANQGSEA come from the germline V gene. V dropped 8 bases and J dropped 1 base, with 16 bases sitting between them. This CDR3 contains 14 residues. CDR3 sequence: CSLIVAGGTDTQYF. In DNA, the CDR3 is TGCAGCCTTATTGTTGCAGGGGGCACAGATACGCAGTATTTT.

This clone occurred a few times. The chain employs TRBV7-9 and TRBJ2-1, with D tentatively TRBD2 (6 bases). V gave up 8 bases and J gave up 13 bases, with 15 bases separating them. Germline assignment: CDR1 SEHNR and CDR2 FQNEAQ (reference sequence). The CDR3 runs to 11 residues. The CDR3 DNA reads as TGTGCCAGCGGCCCCACTAGCACACAGTTCTTC. Amino acid sequence: CASGPTSTQFF.

This chain uses TRBV28 with TRBJ1-2; 8 positions agree with TRBD1. The germline gives CDR1 MDHEN, CDR2 SYDVKM. V shed 3 bases and J 8 bases; nucleotides not matched to a gene: 8. The CDR3 runs to 14 residues. CDR3 region: CASSFSDRGGGYTF. In nucleotides, the CDR3 is TGTGCCAGCAGTTTCTCAGACAGGGGTGGGGGCTACACCTTC.

The chain combines TRBV5-5 with TRBJ2-7; TRBD1 is a possible D gene (6 bases). The CDR3 extends over 15 amino acids. From germline, CDR1 is SGHKS and CDR2 YYEKEE (reference sequence). V lost 0 bases and J lost 3, with 13 bases in between. The CDR3 DNA is TGTGCCAGCAGCTTGGTTAATACAGGGAGCTACGAGCAGTACTTC. Its protein product is CASSLVNTGSYEQYF.

This clone occurred once. The chain carries TRBV1 and TRBJ2-3; the DNA was not used to check the table's D call, TRBD2. TRBV1 represents a pseudogene. There are 14 residues in the CDR3. This CDR3 reads CTSSRGTYTDTQYF. CDR3 DNA sequence: TGCACCAGCAGCAGAGGCACGTACACAGATACGCAGTATTTT.

J is TRBJ2-7 and V is TRBV4-1; weak D call: TRBD1 (5 bases). The CDR3 is 11 residues long. CDR1 is MGHRA, CDR2 YSYEKL, per germline. Trimming cost V 4 bases and J 6 bases, with 7 bases left between them. CDR3 bases: TGCGCCAGCAGCCTCGACAGCGAGCAGTACTTC. Amino acid sequence: CASSLDSEQYF.

The chain has TRBV5-4 and TRBJ1-1; the D is unclear. Germline CDR1 and CDR2: SGHNT and YYREEE (reference sequence). The CDR3 has 15 amino acids. The V end lost 4 bases, the J end lost 0 bases, and 13 bases lay between the germline ends. Written as DNA, the CDR3 is TGTGCCAGCAGCCGCGCAAATGAGCTGAACACTGAAGCTTTCTTT. Protein: CASSRANELNTEAFF.

This clone was seen repeatedly, ten times or more. The rearrangement joins TRBV5-4 to TRBJ1-1; D call uncertain. Germline CDR1 and CDR2: SGHNT and YYREEE (reference sequence). The CDR3 consists of 14 residues. Deletions cut 0 bases from V and 1 base from J, with 7 bases between. The CDR3 sequence is CASSLGQRNTEAFF. Written as DNA, the CDR3 is TGTGCCAGCAGCTTGGGACAAAGGAACACTGAAGCTTTCTTT.

In this sample, this clone turned up a few times. The chain links TRBV5-1 to TRBJ1-1; TRBD1 aligns across 10 bases. The germline V gene has CDR1 SGHRS and CDR2 YFSETQ. V was pared by 0 bases and J by 8 bases, with 4 bases of the junction left unmatched. The CDR3 spans 14 residues. The CDR3 DNA reads as TGCGCCAGCAGCTTGGGGACAGGGGGAGGAGAAGCTTTCTTT. This codes for CASSLGTGGGEAFF.

V gene TRBV3-1 (or the pseudogene TRBV3-2) combines with J gene TRBJ2-5; D gene ambiguous. V was shortened by 0 bases and J by 9 bases, with 14 bases between the two germline ends. Germline CDR1 is LGHDT and CDR2 is YNNKEL (reference sequence). The CDR3 runs 14 residues. DNA for the CDR3: TGTGCCAGCAGCCAAGATGCGGCTAGTGGGTCCCAGTACTTC. It specifies CASSQDAASGSQYF.

The chain joins TRBV5-1 to TRBJ1-2; TRBD1 agrees at 8 bases. Germline V gene data show CDR1 as SGHRS and CDR2 as YFSETQ. The CDR3 runs to 15 residues. The V and J ends lost 2 bases and 4 bases, in that order; junction bases with no gene match: 7. The CDR3 nucleotides read TGCGCCAGCAGCTTAGGACAGGGAGCGCCCTATGGCTACACCTTC. This encodes CASSLGQGAPYGYTF.

The CDR3 sequence is CASSPSGRALFPRPNEQFF. CDR3 DNA: TGTGCCAGCAGCCCGAGCGGGAGGGCCTTGTTTCCCCGTCCGAATGAGCAGTTCTTC. The chain recombines TRBV7-9 with TRBJ2-1, with TRBD2 matching over 10 bases. Per the germline V gene, CDR1 is SEHNR and CDR2 is FQNEAQ (reference sequence). CDR3 length equals 19 residues. The V gene end was trimmed by 5 bases and the J gene end by 7 bases; junction bases not matched to a gene: 20. Variable domain in full (rest from reference TRBV7-9 and TRBJ2-1): DTGVSQNPRHKITKRGQNVTFRCDPISEHNRLYWYRQTLGQGPEFLTYFQNEAQLEKSRLLSDRFSAERPKGSFSTLEIQRTEQGDSAMYLCASSPSGRALFPRPNEQFFGPGTRLTVL.

The chain links TRBV5-6 to TRBJ1-1; D gene unclear. The germline gives CDR1 SGHDT, CDR2 YYEEEE. The CDR3 is 12 amino acids. The V and J ends lost 3 bases and 5 bases respectively, with 8 bases between them. The CDR3, as DNA: TGTGCCAGCAGCTATTACTATACTGAAGCTTTCTTT. Protein: CASSYYYTEAFF.

This chain links TRBV2 with TRBJ2-1, with a weak D call TRBD2 (7 bases). The germline V gene encodes CDR1 SNHLY and CDR2 FYNNEI. V gave up 4 bases and J gave up 7 bases, with 20 bases separating them. The CDR3 is made up of 16 amino acids. The CDR3 protein is CASSALGGGRMNEQFF. The DNA of the CDR3 is TGTGCCAGCAGTGCCCTGGGGGGGGGCAGAATGAATGAGCAGTTCTTC.

The gene calls are TRBV2 and TRBJ2-7; D might be TRBD2 (7 bases). Germline CDR1 and CDR2: SNHLY and FYNNEI. This CDR3 spans 12 amino acids. V was pared by 4 bases and J by 7 bases, with 11 bases between. The chain's CDR3 is CASSGGGPEQYF. The CDR3 nucleotides read TGTGCCAGCAGTGGGGGGGGGCCGGAGCAGTACTTC.

The chain employs TRBV4-1 and TRBJ2-7; 13 nucleotides line up with TRBD2. Germline V gives CDR1 MGHRA, CDR2 YSYEKL. CDR3 length: 15 residues. V gave up 4 bases and J gave up 4 bases; unmatched junction bases: 4. CDR3 residues: CASSRGLAGDYEQYF. The CDR3 DNA reads as TGCGCCAGCAGCCGAGGACTAGCGGGAGATTACGAGCAGTACTTC.